This T cell receptor beta chain was identified in a study of shared clonotypes between healthy human individuals. Whole-study findings and limits: Naive subsets typically showed greater estimated richness than memory subsets.

Points on this clone: What it binds is unknown.

Clones were read by immunoSEQ multiplex PCR, and TCRdb kept only the in-frame ones, dropping some. The table shows approximately 2,000,000 clones, with 85% to 95% occurring only once. Sequenced material: naive CD4+ T cells from PBMCs. Subset of the sample: CD45RA+ positively selected. This receptor was obtained from a man younger than 30 in good health. Some clones in this sample may be carry-over from other donors' samples.

Written as DNA, the CDR3 is TGCGCCAGCAGGTTGAGGGAGGGTCTCACAGATACGCAGTATTTT. It codes for CASRLREGLTDTQYF. The chain employs TRBV5-1 and TRBJ2-3, with TRBD2 identical over 7 bases. Germline V gene sequence: CDR1 SGHRS, CDR2 YFSETQ. The CDR3 consists of 15 residues. With 5 bases clipped from V and 2 bases from J, the junction kept 8 bases outside the gene matches.